This TCR beta chain was profiled in a study of T cells after yellow fever vaccination. TCRdb independently ran MiXCR on the 5' RACE reads; one entry per CDR3 protein. The sample yields 500,000 to 650,000 distinct CDR3 sequences, approximately 13% seen once. Study results and limitations: Reappearing after the booster were most of the clones from primary vaccination (less than 97% CD4, 75% to 90% CD8). The appearance of a small share of clonotypes in both CD4 and CD8 compartments was observed.

About this clonotype itself: The antigen is undetermined.

Germline V CDR1 and CDR2: MNHEY, SVGAGI. The CDR3 runs 17 residues. V lost 2 bases, J lost 7 bases, and 23 bases lay in between. The sequencing used PBMCs, collected on the day of the yellow fever booster vaccination. The origin of this receptor is a man aged 30-40 years who received the YFV17D yellow fever vaccine. The chain has TRBV6-5 and TRBJ1-2; D gene ambiguous. CDR3 region: CASSYTPQPRWVSGYTF. The CDR3 DNA reads TGTGCCAGCAGTTACACCCCTCAGCCTCGGTGGGTGAGTGGCTACACCTTC.